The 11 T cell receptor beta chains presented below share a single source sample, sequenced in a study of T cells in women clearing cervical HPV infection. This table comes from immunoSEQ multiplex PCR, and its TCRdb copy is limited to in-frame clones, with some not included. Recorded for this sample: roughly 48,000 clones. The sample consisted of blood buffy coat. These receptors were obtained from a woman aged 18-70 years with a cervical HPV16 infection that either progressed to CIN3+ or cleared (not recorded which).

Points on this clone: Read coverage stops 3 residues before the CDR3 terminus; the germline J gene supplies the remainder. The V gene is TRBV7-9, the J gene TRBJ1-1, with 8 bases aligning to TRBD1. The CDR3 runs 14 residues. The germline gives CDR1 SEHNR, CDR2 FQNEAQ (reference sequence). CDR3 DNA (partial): TGTGCCAGCAGCTGTTGCCCGACAGGGGAGGGA. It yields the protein CASSCCPTGEG. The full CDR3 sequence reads CASSCCPTGEGAFF.

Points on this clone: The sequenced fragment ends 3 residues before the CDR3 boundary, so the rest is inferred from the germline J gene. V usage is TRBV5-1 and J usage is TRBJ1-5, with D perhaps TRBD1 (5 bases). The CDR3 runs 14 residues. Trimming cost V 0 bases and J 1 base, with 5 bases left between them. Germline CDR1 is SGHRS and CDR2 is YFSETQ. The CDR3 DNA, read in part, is TGCGCCAGCAGCTTGGGACAGAGCAATCAGCCC. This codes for CASSLGQSNQP. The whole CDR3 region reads CASSLGQSNQPQHF.

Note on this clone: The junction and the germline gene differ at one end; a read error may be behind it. The CDR3 is CASSQDRGRGEAFF. The sequenced part of the CDR3 DNA is TGCGCCAGCAGCCAGGACAGGGGGCGGGGAGAA. This chain links TRBV4-2 with TRBJ1-1, with 11 bases identical to TRBD1. The DNA ends 3 residues before the CDR3 does, and the rest of the CDR3 is filled in from the germline J gene. The germline V gene has CDR1 LGHNA and CDR2 YNFKEQ. The CDR3 runs 14 residues.

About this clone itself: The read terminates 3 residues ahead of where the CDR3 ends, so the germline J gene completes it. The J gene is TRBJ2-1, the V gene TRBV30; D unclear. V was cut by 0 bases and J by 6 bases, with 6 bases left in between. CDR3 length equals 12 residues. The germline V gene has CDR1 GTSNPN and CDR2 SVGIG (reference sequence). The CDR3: CAWSVPVNEQFF. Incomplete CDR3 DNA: TGTGCCTGGAGTGTACCGGTCAATGAG.

CDR3 DNA, as far as it was read: TGCGCCAGCAGCTTGGTTCTTGACACCGGGGAG. Residues: CASSLVLDTGE. The full CDR3 reads CASSLVLDTGELFF. V is TRBV5-1 and J is TRBJ2-2; D gene uncertain. The CDR3 end lies 3 residues beyond the end of the read and is filled in from the germline J gene. Deletions cut 0 bases from V and 3 bases from J, with 6 bases between. The CDR3 runs to 14 residues. The germline CDR1 and CDR2 sequences are SGHRS and YFSETQ.

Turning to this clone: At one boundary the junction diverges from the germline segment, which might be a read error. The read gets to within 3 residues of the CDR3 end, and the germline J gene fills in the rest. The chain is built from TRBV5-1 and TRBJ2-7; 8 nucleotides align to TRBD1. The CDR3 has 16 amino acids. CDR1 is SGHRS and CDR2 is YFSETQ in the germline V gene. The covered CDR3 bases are TGCGCCAGCGCTAGAACTAAACCAGGGGGCTCCGACGAG. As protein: CASARTKPGGSDE. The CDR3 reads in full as CASARTKPGGSDEQYF.

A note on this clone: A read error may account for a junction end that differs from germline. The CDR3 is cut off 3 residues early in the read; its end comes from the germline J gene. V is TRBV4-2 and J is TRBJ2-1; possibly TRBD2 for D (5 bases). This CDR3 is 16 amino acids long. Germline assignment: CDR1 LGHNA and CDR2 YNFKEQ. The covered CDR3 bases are TGCGCCAGCAGCCAGCAGGCGGGCCTCAGATCCAGTGAG. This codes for CASSQQAGLRSSE. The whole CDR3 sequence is CASSQQAGLRSSEQFF.

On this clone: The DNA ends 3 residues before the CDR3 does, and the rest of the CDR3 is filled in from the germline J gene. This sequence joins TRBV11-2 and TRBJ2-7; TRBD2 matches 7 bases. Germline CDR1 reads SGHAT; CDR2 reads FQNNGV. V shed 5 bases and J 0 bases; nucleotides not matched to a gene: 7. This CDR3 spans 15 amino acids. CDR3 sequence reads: CASSNSGMGSYEQYF. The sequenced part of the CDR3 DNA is TGTGCCAGCAGCAACAGCGGGATGGGCTCCTACGAG.

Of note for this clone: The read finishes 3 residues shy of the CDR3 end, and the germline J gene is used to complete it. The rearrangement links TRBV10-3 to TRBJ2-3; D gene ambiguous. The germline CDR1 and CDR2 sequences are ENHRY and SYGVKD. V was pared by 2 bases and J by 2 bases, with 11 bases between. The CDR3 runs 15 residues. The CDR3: CAISEVSRTTDTQYF. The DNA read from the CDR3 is TGTGCCATCAGTGAGGTGAGCCGAACCACAGATACG.

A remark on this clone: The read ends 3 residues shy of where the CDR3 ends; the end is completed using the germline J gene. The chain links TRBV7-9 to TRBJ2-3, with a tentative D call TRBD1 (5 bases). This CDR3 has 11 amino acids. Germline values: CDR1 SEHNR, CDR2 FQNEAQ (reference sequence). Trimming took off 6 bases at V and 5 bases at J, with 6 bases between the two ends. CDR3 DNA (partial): TGTGCCAGCAGAAGGGGAGATACG. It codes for CASRRGDT. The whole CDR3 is CASRRGDTQYF.

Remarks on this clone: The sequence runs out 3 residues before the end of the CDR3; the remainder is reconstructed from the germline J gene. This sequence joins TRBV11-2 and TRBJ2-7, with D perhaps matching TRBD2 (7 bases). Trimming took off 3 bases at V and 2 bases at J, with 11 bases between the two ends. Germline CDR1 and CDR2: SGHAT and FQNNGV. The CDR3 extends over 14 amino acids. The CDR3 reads CASSFRGAAYEQYF. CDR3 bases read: TGTGCCAGCAGCTTTCGGGGGGCCGCCTACGAG.